The clone carrying this T cell receptor (beta chain) was counted many times. Its matching antigen is unknown. Using RNA transcripts as the source, TCR beta CDR3 regions were amplified. The HTBI primer set served for first-round RT-PCR of the TCR CDR3. TCRdb re-derived calls from the multiplex PCR reads in MiXCR, one entry per CDR3 protein. The table shows 600,000 to 700,000 distinct CDR3 sequences, with around 15% occurring only once. The data stem from a study of T cells in Graves' hyperthyroidism and ophthalmopathy. Study-level information: Peripheral blood was collected at initial diagnosis, before any treatment. Study-wide results and caveats: Before onset, ophthalmopathy was predicted by the model a median approximately 6.7 months earlier. Stable hyperthyroidism was told apart from ophthalmopathy by a model built on 13 V-J features.

Fresh peripheral blood, roughly 9.8 ml of it, supplied the PBMCs. Trimming shortened V by 5 bases and J by 2 bases, and 16 bases separated the two germline ends. Germline CDR1 reads SGHTA; CDR2 reads FQGNSA. This CDR3 has 15 amino acids. The chain employs TRBV7-2 and TRBJ2-7, with D possibly matching TRBD1 (5 bases). Source material: blood. The TCR was taken from a middle-aged woman with Graves' ophthalmopathy. DNA for the CDR3: TGTGCCAGCAGCCCCTGGGGCCTTCAGGCCTACGAGCAGTACTTC. Translating it yields CASSPWGLQAYEQYF.